A selection of T cell receptor beta chains follows, all from one sample in a study of OX40 agonist ivuxolimab in advanced cancers. The assay was immunoSEQ multiplex PCR, and TCRdb's table has in-frame clones only and misses some. The sample lists about 84,000 clones; roughly 85% were seen once. The sample here was CD4+ or CD8+ T cells sorted from blood, taken in a trial of the OX40 agonist ivuxolimab. The receptor set was obtained from an adult with an advanced solid tumor such as melanoma, head and neck, liver or kidney cancer. Both conserved end residues are part of each CDR3. D genes are given only for firm matches. Clone size is shown for a subset of rows, as once, few, many or a class of expanded clone.

cdr3_length,v_call,clone_size,j_call,d_call,cdr3_aa,cdr3_nt
13,TRBV29-1,-,TRBJ1-1,TRBD1,CSVRRQGSTEAFF,TGCAGCGTTCGACGACAGGGGTCCACTGAAGCTTTCTTT
15,TRBV7-2,-,TRBJ2-1,TRBD2,CASSPLRGLEGEQFF,TGTGCCAGCAGCCCCCTAAGAGGACTAGAGGGTGAGCAGTTCTTC
15,TRBV19,-,TRBJ1-2,-,CASSTWTVTNYGYTF,TGTGCCAGTAGTACCTGGACTGTAACTAACTATGGCTACACCTTC
14,TRBV5-6,-,TRBJ1-1,-,CASSRPPDNAEAFF,TGTGCCAGCAGCCGCCCCCCGGACAACGCTGAAGCTTTCTTT
17,TRBV5-8,-,TRBJ2-2,TRBD2,CASSLGSASGRTGELFF,TGTGCCAGCAGCTTGGGGTCGGCTAGCGGGCGGACCGGGGAGCTGTTTTTT
15,TRBV7-3,-,TRBJ2-5,TRBD2,CASSPGTSGQETQYF,TGTGCCAGCAGCCCCGGGACTAGCGGCCAAGAGACCCAGTACTTC
16,TRBV7-8,-,TRBJ2-3,-,CASSLNLGGVTDTQYF,TGTGCCAGCAGCTTGAATCTTGGCGGGGTCACAGATACGCAGTATTTT
16,TRBV19,-,TRBJ1-5,-,CASSIGDGRLNQPQHF,TGTGCCAGTAGTATAGGAGACGGAAGGCTCAATCAGCCCCAGCATTTT
16,TRBV19,-,TRBJ1-5,-,CASRFSKRGGNQPQHF,TGTGCCAGTAGATTCTCAAAAAGGGGTGGCAATCAGCCCCAGCATTTT
14,TRBV2,-,TRBJ1-5,TRBD1,CASSSGTGAQPQHF,TGTGCCAGCAGCTCCGGGACAGGGGCCCAGCCCCAGCATTTT
10,TRBV29-1,-,TRBJ1-2,-,CSVEGYGYTF,TGCAGCGTTGAAGGTTATGGCTACACCTTC
14,TRBV6-1,-,TRBJ1-2,-,CASSAFGANYGYTF,TGTGCCAGCAGTGCGTTCGGAGCTAACTATGGCTACACCTTC
12,TRBV6-1,-,TRBJ1-4,-,CASSEAGEKLFF,TGTGCCAGCAGTGAAGCTGGGGAAAAACTGTTTTTT
15,TRBV28,-,TRBJ1-1,-,CASSFNQQGGTEAFF,TGTGCCAGCAGTTTCAACCAGCAAGGGGGCACTGAAGCTTTCTTT
13,TRBV4-1,-,TRBJ1-4,-,CASSLPGDEKLFF,TGCGCCAGCAGTTTACCGGGAGACGAAAAACTGTTTTTT
18,TRBV9,-,TRBJ2-3,-,CASSVTVRSATGTDTQYF,TGTGCCAGCAGCGTAACGGTAAGAAGCGCGACCGGCACAGATACGCAGTATTTT
14,TRBV9,-,TRBJ2-1,TRBD2,CASSSSGNYNEQFF,TGTGCCAGCTCATCTAGCGGGAACTACAATGAGCAGTTCTTC
14,TRBV4-2,few,TRBJ1-6,-,CASSQGAGNSPLHF,TGTGCCAGCAGCCAGGGGGCAGGGAATTCACCCCTCCACTTT
16,TRBV5-4,-,TRBJ2-3,TRBD2,CASYTRLAAGTDTQYF,TGTGCCAGCTACACCCGACTAGCGGCGGGCACAGATACGCAGTATTTT
15,TRBV15,-,TRBJ1-5,-,CATSTGDRRNQPQHF,TGTGCCACCAGCACCGGGGACCGGAGGAATCAGCCCCAGCATTTT
14,TRBV2,-,TRBJ2-1,-,CASRRIQPLPEQFF,TGTGCCAGCCGACGTATTCAACCATTACCCGAGCAGTTCTTC
13,TRBV5-1,-,TRBJ1-1,-,CASGRDTNTEAFF,TGCGCCAGCGGCCGGGACACGAACACTGAAGCTTTCTTT
16,TRBV28,-,TRBJ1-1,-,CASSPDWGGGDTEAFF,TGTGCCAGCAGTCCGGACTGGGGTGGGGGGGACACTGAAGCTTTCTTT
15,TRBV6-5,-,TRBJ1-3,-,CASSYVGFSGNTIYF,TGTGCCAGCAGTTACGTGGGATTCTCTGGAAACACCATATATTTT
15,TRBV4-2,-,TRBJ2-7,TRBD2,CASSQATSGSYEQYF,TGTGCCAGCAGCCAAGCCACTAGCGGGAGTTACGAGCAGTACTTC
15,TRBV5-1,-,TRBJ2-2,-,CASSPGDANTGELFF,TGCGCCAGCAGCCCGGGTGATGCGAACACCGGGGAGCTGTTTTTT
15,TRBV5-1,-,TRBJ1-2,-,CASTLDGPPNYGYTF,TGCGCCAGCACGTTGGACGGCCCTCCTAACTATGGCTACACCTTC
16,TRBV7-9,few,TRBJ1-1,-,CASSFRTGYQNTEAFF,TGTGCCAGCAGCTTTAGGACGGGATACCAGAACACTGAAGCTTTCTTT
15,TRBV5-4,-,TRBJ2-1,-,CASSGRRAAYNEQFF,TGTGCCAGCAGCGGTAGGAGGGCCGCCTACAATGAGCAGTTCTTC
13,TRBV5-1,-,TRBJ2-3,-,CASRVGGRDTQYF,TGCGCCAGCAGGGTCGGGGGGCGCGATACGCAGTATTTT
11,TRBV28,-,TRBJ2-5,TRBD2,CATAGGETQYF,TGTGCCACGGCGGGAGGGGAGACCCAGTACTTC
13,TRBV4-3,-,TRBJ2-5,-,CASSQSGRETQYF,TGCGCCAGCAGCCAATCCGGCCGGGAGACCCAGTACTTC
19,TRBV7-2,-,TRBJ2-1,TRBD2,CASSLVPHYRSGRDNEQFF,TGTGCCAGCAGCTTAGTACCCCACTATCGGAGCGGGAGAGACAATGAGCAGTTCTTC
12,TRBV6-1,-,TRBJ2-3,-,CASSWRGDTQYF,TGTGCCAGCAGTTGGAGGGGCGATACGCAGTATTTT
21,TRBV4-1,-,TRBJ2-1,-,CASSQVLLTGTRKLGGNEQFF,TGCGCCAGCAGCCAAGTTCTCCTAACCGGGACACGGAAATTGGGGGGAAATGAGCAGTTCTTC
12,TRBV7-3,-,TRBJ2-3,-,CASSASDTTTYF,TGTGCCAGCAGTGCCTCGGATACTACGACGTATTTT
14,TRBV6-6,once,TRBJ2-6,-,CASSYPGTEGVLTF,TGTGCCAGCAGTTATCCCGGGACTGAGGGCGTCCTGACTTTC
14,TRBV7-8,-,TRBJ2-1,-,CASSLHLLYNEQFF,TGTGCCAGCAGCTTGCATCTGCTATACAATGAGCAGTTCTTC
15,TRBV28,-,TRBJ1-4,TRBD1,CASRLTGGYREKLFF,TGTGCCAGCAGACTGACAGGGGGGTATCGGGAAAAACTGTTTTTT
14,TRBV27,once,TRBJ1-1,TRBD1,CASSRTGGNTEAFF,TGTGCCAGCAGTCGTACAGGGGGCAACACTGAAGCTTTCTTT
13,TRBV7-2,-,TRBJ1-2,-,CASSLMVNYGYTF,TGTGCCAGCAGCTTAATGGTTAACTATGGCTACACCTTC
15,TRBV14,-,TRBJ1-2,-,CASSRTQGRMVGYTF,TGTGCCAGCAGCCGGACGCAGGGCCGCATGGTCGGCTACACCTTC
13,TRBV5-4,once,TRBJ1-1,-,CASSRTGNTEAFF,TGTGCCAGCAGCCGTACAGGGAACACTGAAGCTTTCTTT
15,TRBV9,-,TRBJ1-4,-,CASSASTRTNEKLFF,TGTGCCAGCAGCGCCTCAACGCGGACTAATGAAAAACTGTTTTTT
14,TRBV6-1,-,TRBJ1-6,-,CASREGPTYSPLHF,TGTGCCAGTAGGGAGGGGCCCACATATTCACCCCTCCACTTT
16,TRBV10-3,-,TRBJ2-1,TRBD1,CAISSLTGGADNEQFF,TGTGCCATCAGTAGCTTGACAGGGGGCGCGGACAATGAGCAGTTCTTC
14,TRBV6-5,once,TRBJ1-4,-,CASSLIQGSEKLFF,TGTGCCAGCAGTTTGATACAGGGAAGTGAAAAACTGTTTTTT